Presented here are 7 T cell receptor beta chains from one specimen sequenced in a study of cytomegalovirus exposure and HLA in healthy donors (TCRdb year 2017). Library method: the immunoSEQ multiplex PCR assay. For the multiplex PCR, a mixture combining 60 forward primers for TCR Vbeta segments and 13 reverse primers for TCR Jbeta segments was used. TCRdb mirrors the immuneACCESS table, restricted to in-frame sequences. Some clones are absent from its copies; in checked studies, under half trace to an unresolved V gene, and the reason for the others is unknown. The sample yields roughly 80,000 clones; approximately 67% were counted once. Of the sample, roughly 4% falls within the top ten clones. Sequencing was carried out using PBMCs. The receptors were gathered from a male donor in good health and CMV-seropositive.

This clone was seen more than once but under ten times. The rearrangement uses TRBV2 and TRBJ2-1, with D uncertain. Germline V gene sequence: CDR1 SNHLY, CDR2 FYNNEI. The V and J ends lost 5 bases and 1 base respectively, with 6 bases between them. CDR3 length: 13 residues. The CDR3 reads CASSTTSYNEQFF. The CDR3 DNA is TGTGCCAGCAGTACTACTTCCTACAATGAGCAGTTCTTC.

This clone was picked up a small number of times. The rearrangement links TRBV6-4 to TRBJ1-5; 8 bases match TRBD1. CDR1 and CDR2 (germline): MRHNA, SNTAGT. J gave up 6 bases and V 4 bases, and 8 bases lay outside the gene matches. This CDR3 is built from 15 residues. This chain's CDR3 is CASSGSGGRGQPQHF. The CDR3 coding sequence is TGTGCCAGCAGTGGCTCAGGGGGCAGGGGTCAGCCCCAGCATTTT.

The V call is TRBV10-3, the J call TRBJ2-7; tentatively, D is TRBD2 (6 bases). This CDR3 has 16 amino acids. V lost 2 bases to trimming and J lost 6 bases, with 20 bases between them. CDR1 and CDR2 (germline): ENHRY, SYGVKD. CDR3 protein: CAISEGVGGMPFEQYF. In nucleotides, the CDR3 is TGTGCCATCAGTGAGGGGGTAGGCGGGATGCCCTTCGAGCAGTACTTC.

The CDR3 region is CASSLPGGPAEQYF. CDR3 sequence (DNA): TGTGCCAGCAGCCTCCCGGGGGGGCCGGCGGAGCAGTACTTC. The chain is built from TRBV7-8 and TRBJ2-7; 8 bases map to TRBD2. This CDR3 has 14 residues. V was pared by 5 bases and J by 7 bases, with 10 bases of the junction left unmatched. Germline assignment: CDR1 SGHVS and CDR2 FQNEAQ.

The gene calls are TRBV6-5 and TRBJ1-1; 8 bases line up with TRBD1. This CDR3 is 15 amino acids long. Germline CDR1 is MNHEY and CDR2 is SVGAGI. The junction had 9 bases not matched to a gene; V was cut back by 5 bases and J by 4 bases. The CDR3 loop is CASSPWTGRSTEAFF. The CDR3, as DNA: TGTGCCAGCAGTCCCTGGACAGGGCGGAGCACTGAAGCTTTCTTT.

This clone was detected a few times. The CDR3 reads CASSWDREPGANVLTF. In nucleotides, the CDR3 is TGTGCCAGCAGTTGGGACAGGGAACCTGGGGCCAACGTCCTGACTTTC. This chain links TRBV6-5 with TRBJ2-6; 9 positions agree with TRBD1. The CDR3 extends over 16 amino acids. The ends lost 4 bases at V and 2 bases at J; junction bases unmatched: 3. The germline V gene encodes CDR1 MNHEY and CDR2 SVGAGI.

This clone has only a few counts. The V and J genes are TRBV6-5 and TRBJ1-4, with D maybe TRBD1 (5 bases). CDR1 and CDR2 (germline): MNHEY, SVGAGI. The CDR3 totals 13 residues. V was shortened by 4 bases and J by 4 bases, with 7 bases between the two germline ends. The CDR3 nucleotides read TGTGCCAGCAGTTCGACAGTTAATGAAAAACTGTTTTTT. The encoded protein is CASSSTVNEKLFF.